This TCR beta chain was recovered during a study of cytomegalovirus exposure and HLA in healthy donors. Study results and limitations: Previously analyzed data showed that most TCR beta V segments were productive at a frequency of about 90% or about 30%.

The CDR3 is 18 amino acids. V dropped 5 bases and J dropped 5 bases, with 28 bases sitting between them. The germline gives CDR1 SEHNR, CDR2 FQNEAQ (reference sequence). A word on this clone: Its antigen is not known.

The study ran its PCR with 60 Vbeta and 13 Jbeta primers. Only in-frame clones appear in the TCRdb table, and some are missing; sequencing was by immunoSEQ multiplex PCR. Among some 120,000 clones, 50% to 70% were seen once, and the ten largest hold 8% to 9.5%. This clonotype was obtained from a woman aged 40 to 49 in good health and CMV-seropositive. Sequenced sample: PBMCs. This chain uses TRBV7-9 with TRBJ2-7, with a tentative D call TRBD1 (6 bases). In nucleotides, the CDR3 is TGTGCCAGCAGCAGGGGGTTGGGACAACCCTCTCATGGGGACGAGCAGTACTTC. The encoded protein is CASSRGLGQPSHGDEQYF. The variable domain in full, completed from reference TRBV7-9 and TRBJ2-7, reads DTGVSQNPRHKITKRGQNVTFRCDPISEHNRLYWYRQTLGQGPEFLTYFQNEAQLEKSRLLSDRFSAERPKGSFSTLEIQRTEQGDSAMYLCASSRGLGQPSHGDEQYFGPGTRLTVT.